This T cell receptor (beta chain) derives from a study of metastatic and nonmetastatic thyroid tumors. Study-wide context: Across blood and tumor or nodule tissue, repertoires from malignant and benign thyroid patients were compared with one another.

General observations from the study: It was reportedly found that TCR beta diversity was significantly higher in malignant thyroid tumors than in benign nodules, a difference seen in both blood and tumor samples.

TCRdb re-processed the PCR reads through MiXCR. This table has approximately 38,000 clones, about 33% appearing once. Not a single patient had been given any form of treatment at any point before undergoing thyroid surgery. A few counts support this clone. Its antigen is not identified. The source is a female donor with papillary thyroid cancer or a benign thyroid nodule (not recorded which). Some clones in this sample may be carry-over from other donors' samples. Specimen: tumor tissue.

For the CDR3, the DNA is TGTGCCAGCAGTTCCATAACCACAGGGGGAGAGCAGTACTTC. Protein product: CASSSITTGGEQYF. The V and J genes are TRBV27 and TRBJ2-7; 8 nucleotides match TRBD1. V gave up 4 bases and J gave up 7 bases; unmatched junction bases: 9. CDR3 length equals 14 residues. Germline V lookup: CDR1 MNHEY, CDR2 SMNVEV (reference sequence).